This TCR beta chain comes out of a study of blood T cell repertoires in COVID-19. For the study at large: Acute-phase and convalescent COVID-19 samples originated in the United States, Italy and Spain. The cDNA or gDNA used as material had been derived from T cells, B-cell-depleted T cells, or PBMCs.

CDR3 length: 16 residues. Losses at the gene ends were 5 bases for V and 2 bases for J; bases not matched to a gene: 7. The germline V gene has CDR1 MNHEY and CDR2 SMNVEV (reference sequence). Original processing methods: Nucleated cell number was recorded as an estimate derived from reference gene primer amplification. Profiled with immunoSEQ multiplex PCR; TCRdb holds only in-frame clones, not every one. V and J calls and clone size follow that table, whereas D and trimming were derived from the DNA. Of a few hundred thousand clones listed, 88% are singletons. This receptor was identified in a woman in her thirties or forties who had recovered from COVID-19. The gene calls are TRBV27 and TRBJ2-3; the match to TRBD2 covers 10 bases. The sample comprised peripheral blood. The CDR3 is CASSRRLAGATDTQYF. In nucleotides, the CDR3 is TGTGCCAGCAGTCGACGACTAGCGGGTGCCACAGATACGCAGTATTTT.